A single TCR beta chain is shown here with its context. The table lists this clonotype with many counts. This clone's antigen is unknown. No qualities accompany the bases; no much larger clone lies one base away. This specimen comes from a study of T cells in Graves' hyperthyroidism and ophthalmopathy (dated by TCRdb to the late 2010s). In the study overall: Peripheral blood was sampled at the time of initial diagnosis, prior to any treatment. TCR V-J signatures able to tell the groups apart were searched for in a discovery cohort of 95 to 100 patients, of whom roughly 42 had Graves' ophthalmopathy and roughly 59 had stable Graves' hyperthyroidism. The 90 to 100 discovery patients were randomly split 7:3 into training and test sets. The paper reports TCR Vbeta CDR3 sequencing of approximately 130 peripheral blood samples: around 45 ophthalmopathy, roughly 74 hyperthyroidism and around 17 progressor patients. Thyroid tissue and blood T-cell repertoires from six Graves' hyperthyroidism patients were also compared in the study. Once sampling was done, hyperthyroidism patients were given methimazole at a starting dose of 30 mg daily, whereas ophthalmopathy patients were given high-dose intravenous methylprednisolone. Whether ophthalmopathy could be predicted prospectively was tested in an independent validation cohort made up of under 20 hyperthyroidism patients plus 17 patients who later progressed to ophthalmopathy.

Overall study results and their limits: Most expanded thyroid clonotypes (frequency above 0.001) were also found in blood, which suggests that blood repertoires may mirror thyroid immune responses. Sample size was not statistically predetermined, and blinding of investigators to group allocation was not performed. In validation, the model predicted progression to ophthalmopathy a median of approximately 6.3 months before onset, with approximately 68% sensitivity and around 76% specificity. A 13 V-J signature model separated ophthalmopathy from stable hyperthyroidism, with around 88% sensitivity and roughly 82% specificity in cross-validation and 80%/75% in testing.

Sequences MNHNY (CDR1) and SVGAGI (CDR2) are obtained from the germline V gene (reference sequence). The CDR3 contains 17 residues, cysteine and phenylalanine counted. Just CDR3 DNA is preserved here, 51 bases in frame from base 1. The germline V and J ends show losses of 0 bases and 0 bases respectively, and no gene match explains 6 bases of the junction. Hyperthyroidism patients were newly diagnosed, with disease duration under 2 months, and aged 18 to 65 years. Any patient with an uncontrolled infection, another autoimmune disease, pregnancy or lactation was excluded. Clinical symptoms, serum thyroxine and TRAb, thyroid ultrasound, and orbital computed tomography formed the basis for the diagnoses. Blood from progressor patients was drawn when they were first diagnosed with hyperthyroidism, before any ophthalmopathy symptoms appeared. Ficoll-Paque density gradient centrifugation was used to isolate PBMCs from about 9 ml of fresh peripheral blood. Patients classed as progressors first received a Graves' hyperthyroidism diagnosis and then went on to develop ophthalmopathy during follow-up. Trizol reagent was used to extract total RNA, and RNA quality was then checked on an Agilent 2100 Bioanalyzer.

Amplification of TCR beta CDR3 regions was carried out from RNA transcripts. The TCR CDR3 was subjected to a first round of RT-PCR using the HTBI primer set and the Qiagen OneStep RT-PCR kit. A second multiplex PCR round built the libraries, followed by size selection and purification. Sequencing of the libraries was done on an Illumina HiSeq2000 using paired-end 100 bp reads. In the source study's methods: SOAPnuke was used to process the raw data, throwing out any read that contained adapters or uncalled bases, had a mean Phred below 15, or lacked an exact constant-primer or identifier match. High-quality paired reads were merged with COPE v1.2.5, and unique nucleotide sequences were defined as clonotypes. MiTCR v1.1 was used to align the clonotypes against IMGT TRBV, TRBD and TRBJ reference segments. The analysis was restricted to V-J combinations with a frequency above 0.0001, which together covered about 99% of the repertoires. The TCS score was defined as F50 (clonal expansion) divided by E x V (chaos), with BLOSUM62-based TCRdist calculated between CDR3 peptides within each V-J. Welch's t-statistics and random forest reduced 500 to 650 V-J features to roughly 13, which were used in a naive Bayes classifier (R e1071). In TCRdb, the public reads were trimmed at Q25 with fastp and aligned with MiXCR, with productive beta chains retained. Every entry covers one CDR3 protein and lists the most common genes and DNA from its rows. These V and J calls originate from TCRdb's pipeline instead of the authors' own analysis. Counted in this sample were around 290,000 distinct CDR3 sequences; about 14% of them appeared once. Almost 8% of the sample comes from the top ten.

This sequence was found in a woman in her twenties or thirties with Graves' hyperthyroidism that later progressed to Graves' ophthalmopathy. The sequenced material came from blood. This sequence uses TRBV6-6 and TRBJ1-2; 8 central nucleotides agree with TRBD1. The DNA is TGTGCCAGCAGTTACTCTGGTTCGACAGGGGCTAACTATGGCTACACCTTC. It specifies CASSYSGSTGANYGYTF.